Listed below are T cell receptor beta chains from one sample, sequenced in a study of Ad26.COV2.S vaccination and SARS-CoV-2 variants. Generated by immunoSEQ multiplex PCR, the TCRdb table keeps only in-frame clones and is missing some. The table shows nearly 400,000 clones, with about 91% occurring only once. The sample in question was peripheral blood, obtained in a trial of Ad26.COV2.S vaccine versus placebo. The receptors were sampled from a person aged 18-65 years who received the Ad26.COV2.S COVID-19 vaccine or a placebo. CDR3s include the opening cysteine and the closing phenylalanine or tryptophan. D genes are given only for firm matches. The size field is filled for only some rows; it gives once, few, many or a size class.

D: .
V: TRBV3-1/TRBV3-2
size: .
J: TRBJ1-3
CDR3: CASSQWDSGNTIYF
DNA: TGTGCCAGCAGCCAATGGGACTCTGGAAACACCATATATTTT

D: TRBD1
V: TRBV9
size: once
J: TRBJ2-2
CDR3: CAPPKTGRDTGELFF
DNA: TGTGCCCCCCCAAAGACAGGGCGGGACACCGGGGAGCTGTTTTTT

D: TRBD2
V: TRBV18
size: .
J: TRBJ2-7
CDR3: CASSPKKAGVAEQYF
DNA: TGTGCCAGCTCACCAAAAAAAGCGGGAGTAGCCGAGCAGTACTTC

D: TRBD2
V: TRBV28
size: .
J: TRBJ2-7
CDR3: CASSLLLAEGGSYEQYF
DNA: TGTGCCAGCAGTTTACTGCTAGCGGAAGGTGGGTCCTACGAGCAGTACTTC

D: .
V: TRBV10-2
size: .
J: TRBJ2-7
CDR3: CASSESRTYEQYF
DNA: TGCGCCAGCAGTGAGTCTAGGACCTACGAGCAGTACTTC

D: .
V: TRBV6-4
size: .
J: TRBJ2-1
CDR3: CASPRGSGSTEQFF
DNA: TGTGCCAGCCCTCGGGGGTCAGGGAGTACTGAGCAGTTCTTC

D: .
V: TRBV28
size: .
J: TRBJ1-2
CDR3: CASSRGRLERMYGYTF
DNA: TGTGCCAGCAGCCGGGGCAGACTCGAGAGAATGTATGGCTACACCTTC

D: TRBD1
V: TRBV29-1
size: few
J: TRBJ2-3
CDR3: CSVTTGAPTDTQYF
DNA: TGCAGCGTTACGACAGGGGCGCCCACAGATACGCAGTATTTT

D: TRBD2
V: TRBV11-3
size: .
J: TRBJ2-7
CDR3: CASSLDLPGLANTRPYEQYF
DNA: TGTGCCAGCAGCTTAGATCTTCCGGGACTAGCGAATACCAGACCCTACGAGCAGTACTTC

D: .
V: TRBV6-5
size: .
J: TRBJ1-1
CDR3: CASMGNTEAFF
DNA: TGTGCCAGCATGGGGAACACTGAAGCTTTCTTT

D: .
V: TRBV6-5
size: .
J: TRBJ1-1
CDR3: CASSYWGPGGNTEAFF
DNA: TGTGCCAGCAGTTACTGGGGCCCAGGTGGAAACACTGAAGCTTTCTTT

D: TRBD2
V: TRBV5-4
size: .
J: TRBJ2-3
CDR3: CASSSGTSGTDTQYF
DNA: TGTGCCAGCAGCTCTGGGACTAGCGGCACAGATACGCAGTATTTT

D: .
V: TRBV9
size: .
J: TRBJ1-3
CDR3: CASSVVARSSGNTIYF
DNA: TGTGCCAGCAGCGTAGTCGCCAGGAGCTCTGGAAACACCATATATTTT

D: .
V: TRBV5-1
size: .
J: TRBJ2-3
CDR3: CASSLSPGGTDTQYF
DNA: TGCGCCAGCAGCTTATCTCCGGGAGGCACAGATACGCAGTATTTT

D: .
V: TRBV9
size: .
J: TRBJ1-4
CDR3: CASSASGGNSEKLFF
DNA: TGTGCCAGCAGCGCCTCGGGGGGGAACAGTGAAAAACTGTTTTTT

D: .
V: TRBV28
size: .
J: TRBJ1-2
CDR3: CASSLYGNNYGYTF
DNA: TGTGCCAGCAGTTTATACGGAAACAACTATGGCTACACCTTC

D: .
V: TRBV9
size: .
J: TRBJ2-6
CDR3: CASSVWSGAISGANVLTF
DNA: TGTGCCAGCAGCGTCTGGTCAGGGGCCATCTCTGGGGCCAACGTCCTGACTTTC

D: .
V: TRBV29-1
size: .
J: TRBJ1-2
CDR3: CSARPRDGYTF
DNA: TGCAGCGCCCGACCCCGGGATGGCTACACCTTC

D: TRBD2
V: TRBV9
size: .
J: TRBJ2-1
CDR3: CASSVLAGPYNEQFF
DNA: TGTGCCAGCAGCGTTTTAGCGGGCCCCTACAATGAGCAGTTCTTC

D: TRBD2
V: TRBV28
size: .
J: TRBJ2-1
CDR3: CASSSIAGGTYEQFF
DNA: TGTGCCAGCAGTTCTATAGCGGGAGGTACTTATGAGCAGTTCTTC

D: .
V: TRBV5-8
size: .
J: TRBJ2-5
CDR3: CASSLMGPGQETQYF
DNA: TGTGCCAGCAGCTTGATGGGTCCCGGACAAGAGACCCAGTACTTC

D: .
V: TRBV19
size: few
J: TRBJ1-2
CDR3: CASSMHPKPDTF
DNA: TGTGCCAGTAGTATGCATCCGAAGCCCGACACCTTC

D: .
V: TRBV5-1
size: .
J: TRBJ1-1
CDR3: CASRTFQSTEAFF
DNA: TGCGCCAGCAGAACCTTTCAAAGCACTGAAGCTTTCTTT

D: .
V: TRBV5-1
size: once
J: TRBJ2-7
CDR3: CASSLAGAGYEQYF
DNA: TGCGCCAGCAGCTTGGCCGGGGCAGGGTACGAGCAGTACTTC

D: TRBD1
V: TRBV28
size: .
J: TRBJ2-7
CDR3: CASTGGDRVYEQYF
DNA: TGTGCCAGCACTGGTGGGGACAGGGTCTACGAGCAGTACTTC

D: .
V: TRBV20-1
size: .
J: TRBJ2-7
CDR3: CSARDEGVEYF
DNA: TGCAGTGCTAGAGATGAAGGGGTGGAGTACTTC

D: .
V: TRBV24-1
size: .
J: TRBJ2-3
CDR3: CATSGSGDTQYF
DNA: TGTGCCACCAGCGGGAGCGGGGATACGCAGTATTTT

D: TRBD1
V: TRBV29-1
size: .
J: TRBJ1-1
CDR3: CSVEAGGVTEAFF
DNA: TGCAGCGTTGAAGCAGGGGGCGTCACTGAAGCTTTCTTT

D: TRBD2
V: TRBV7-9
size: .
J: TRBJ2-3
CDR3: CASSLRLAGYTDTQYF
DNA: TGTGCCAGCAGCTTAAGGTTAGCGGGTTACACAGATACGCAGTATTTT

D: .
V: TRBV3-1/TRBV3-2
size: .
J: TRBJ2-7
CDR3: CASSQDNDHPPSWQYF
DNA: TGTGCCAGCAGCCAAGATAATGATCACCCACCCTCGTGGCAGTACTTC

D: .
V: TRBV28
size: .
J: TRBJ1-1
CDR3: CASTEDRNTEAFF
DNA: TGTGCCAGCACCGAGGACAGGAACACTGAAGCTTTCTTT

D: TRBD1
V: TRBV9
size: .
J: TRBJ2-1
CDR3: CASSVGAGQGKDEQFF
DNA: TGTGCCAGCAGCGTAGGGGCGGGACAGGGAAAAGATGAGCAGTTCTTC

D: TRBD2
V: TRBV11-1
size: .
J: TRBJ2-7
CDR3: CASGSGTSVVRSF
DNA: TGTGCCAGCGGTTCTGGGACTAGCGTCGTACGCTCCTTC

D: TRBD1
V: TRBV6-5
size: once
J: TRBJ1-5
CDR3: CASSLEGASNQPQHF
DNA: TGTGCCAGCAGTTTAGAGGGGGCTAGCAATCAGCCCCAGCATTTT

D: TRBD2
V: TRBV7-3
size: .
J: TRBJ2-1
CDR3: CASSLSLAGGRDEQFF
DNA: TGTGCCAGCAGCTTATCCCTAGCGGGAGGGCGTGATGAGCAGTTCTTC

D: TRBD2
V: TRBV5-4
size: .
J: TRBJ2-3
CDR3: CASSFGVSGSSDTQYF
DNA: TGTGCCAGCAGCTTTGGGGTCAGCGGGAGTTCGGATACGCAGTATTTT

D: .
V: TRBV28
size: .
J: TRBJ1-5
CDR3: CASLGSLSNQPQHF
DNA: TGTGCCTCCCTCGGTTCCCTTAGCAATCAGCCCCAGCATTTT

D: TRBD2
V: TRBV19
size: .
J: TRBJ2-1
CDR3: CATRGGGPFYEQFF
DNA: TGTGCCACCCGGGGGGGAGGGCCTTTCTATGAGCAGTTCTTC

D: TRBD1
V: TRBV25-1
size: .
J: TRBJ2-3
CDR3: CASSDNGTGEHDTQYF
DNA: TGTGCCAGCAGTGATAATGGGACAGGGGAACATGATACGCAGTATTTT

D: TRBD1
V: TRBV9
size: .
J: TRBJ2-1
CDR3: CASSETGDSYNEQFF
DNA: TGTGCCAGCAGCGAGACAGGGGACTCCTACAATGAGCAGTTCTTC

D: TRBD2
V: TRBV7-9
size: .
J: TRBJ2-5
CDR3: CASSLVPSGKQETQYF
DNA: TGTGCCAGCAGCTTAGTCCCTAGCGGGAAACAAGAGACCCAGTACTTC

D: .
V: TRBV28
size: .
J: TRBJ1-6
CDR3: CASSSTGPLHF
DNA: TGTGCCAGCAGTTCCACAGGGCCCCTCCACTTT

D: .
V: TRBV30
size: .
J: TRBJ2-1
CDR3: CAWKGSQGLYNEQFF
DNA: TGTGCCTGGAAGGGTTCGCAGGGGTTGTACAATGAGCAGTTCTTC

D: .
V: TRBV9
size: .
J: TRBJ2-3
CDR3: CASSQGGTPTDTQYF
DNA: TGTGCCAGCAGCCAAGGAGGGACCCCCACAGATACGCAGTATTTT

D: .
V: TRBV11-2
size: .
J: TRBJ1-2
CDR3: CASSPMGANYGYTF
DNA: TGTGCCAGCAGCCCTATGGGGGCTAACTATGGCTACACCTTC

D: .
V: TRBV11-3
size: .
J: TRBJ1-1
CDR3: CASSLGSPSQMNTEAFF
DNA: TGTGCCAGCAGCTTAGGGTCCCCCAGCCAAATGAACACTGAAGCTTTCTTT

D: .
V: TRBV7-2
size: .
J: TRBJ2-7
CDR3: CASSLEAVSYEQYF
DNA: TGTGCCAGCAGCTTAGAGGCGGTCTCCTACGAGCAGTACTTC

D: TRBD1
V: TRBV27
size: .
J: TRBJ1-5
CDR3: CASRPGTVNQPQHF
DNA: TGTGCCAGCAGGCCCGGGACAGTCAATCAGCCCCAGCATTTT

D: TRBD2
V: TRBV19
size: .
J: TRBJ2-7
CDR3: CASSISGTSWYEQYF
DNA: TGTGCCAGTAGTATTTCTGGGACTAGCTGGTACGAGCAGTACTTC

D: TRBD2
V: TRBV11-2
size: .
J: TRBJ2-1
CDR3: CASSLASGRYNEQFF
DNA: TGTGCCAGCAGCTTAGCTAGCGGACGCTACAATGAGCAGTTCTTC

D: .
V: TRBV25-1
size: .
J: TRBJ1-1
CDR3: CASSELSRTEAFF
DNA: TGTGCCAGCAGTGAATTATCCCGCACTGAAGCTTTCTTT